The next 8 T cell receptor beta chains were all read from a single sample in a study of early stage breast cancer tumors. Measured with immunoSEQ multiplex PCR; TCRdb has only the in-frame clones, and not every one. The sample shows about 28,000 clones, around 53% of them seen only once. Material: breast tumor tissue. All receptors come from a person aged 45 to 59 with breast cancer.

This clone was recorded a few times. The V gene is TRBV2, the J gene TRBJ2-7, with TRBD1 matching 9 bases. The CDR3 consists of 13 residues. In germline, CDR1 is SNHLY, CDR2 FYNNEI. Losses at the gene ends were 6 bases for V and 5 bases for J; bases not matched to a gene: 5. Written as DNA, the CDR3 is TGTGCCAGCAGCAACAGGGGGCTACACGAGCAGTACTTC. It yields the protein CASSNRGLHEQYF.

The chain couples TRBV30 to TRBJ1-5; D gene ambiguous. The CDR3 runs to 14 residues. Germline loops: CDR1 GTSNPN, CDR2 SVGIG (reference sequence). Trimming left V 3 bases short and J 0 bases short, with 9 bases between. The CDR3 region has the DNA TGTGCCTGGAGCGGAGGGTATAGCAATCAGCCCCAGCATTTT. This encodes CAWSGGYSNQPQHF.

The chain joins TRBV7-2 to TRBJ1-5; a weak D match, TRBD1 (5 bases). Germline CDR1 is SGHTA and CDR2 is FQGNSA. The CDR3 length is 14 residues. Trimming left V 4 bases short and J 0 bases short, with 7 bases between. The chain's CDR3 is CASSSGDSNQPQHF. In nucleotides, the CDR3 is TGTGCCAGCAGCTCGGGGGATAGCAATCAGCCCCAGCATTTT.

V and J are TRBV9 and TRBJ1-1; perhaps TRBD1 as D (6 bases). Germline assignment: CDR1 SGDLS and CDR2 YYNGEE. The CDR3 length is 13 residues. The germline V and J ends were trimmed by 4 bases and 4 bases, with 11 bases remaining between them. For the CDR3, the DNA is TGTGCCAGCAGCCTCAAAGGGGGCACTGAAGCTTTCTTT. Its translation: CASSLKGGTEAFF.

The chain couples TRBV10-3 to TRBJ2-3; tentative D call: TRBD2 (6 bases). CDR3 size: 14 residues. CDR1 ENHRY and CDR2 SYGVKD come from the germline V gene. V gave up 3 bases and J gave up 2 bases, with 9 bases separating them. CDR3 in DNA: TGTGCCATCAGTGATGCGGGGTCCACAGATACGCAGTATTTT. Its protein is CAISDAGSTDTQYF.

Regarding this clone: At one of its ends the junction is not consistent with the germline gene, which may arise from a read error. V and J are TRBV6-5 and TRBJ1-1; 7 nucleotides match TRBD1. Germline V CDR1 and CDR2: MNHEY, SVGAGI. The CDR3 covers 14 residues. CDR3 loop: CASSYSDGTAEVFF. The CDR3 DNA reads TGTGCCAGCAGTTACTCGGATGGGACAGCTGAAGTTTTCTTT.

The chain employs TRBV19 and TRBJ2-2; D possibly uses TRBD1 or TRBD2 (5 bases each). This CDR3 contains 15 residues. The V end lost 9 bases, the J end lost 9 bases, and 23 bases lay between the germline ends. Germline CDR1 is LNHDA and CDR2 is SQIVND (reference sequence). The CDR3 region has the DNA TGTGCCAGAGATCGAAGGTTGGGGGTCGGTAGGGAGCTGTTTTTT. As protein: CARDRRLGVGRELFF.

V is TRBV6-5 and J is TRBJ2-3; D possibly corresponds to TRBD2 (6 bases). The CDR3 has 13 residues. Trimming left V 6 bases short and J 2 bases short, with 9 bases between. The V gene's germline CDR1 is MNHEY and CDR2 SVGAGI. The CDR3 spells CASRTGDTDTQYF. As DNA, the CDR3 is TGTGCCAGCAGAACGGGGGACACAGATACGCAGTATTTT.